One and the same sample provided the 10 T cell receptor beta chains below, sequenced in a study of T cell responses to AZD1222 COVID-19 vaccine. Profiling relied on immunoSEQ multiplex PCR, and the TCRdb table lists in-frame clones only, not all of them. Found here are approximately 150,000 clones, roughly nine tenths of them singletons; the top ten hold roughly 1.8%. Source: peripheral blood, taken 28 days after the second AZD1222 dose. The receptor source for this set is an adult who received the AZD1222 COVID-19 vaccine.

This chain uses TRBV5-6 with TRBJ1-5; D gene ambiguous. Trimming took off 0 bases at V and 0 bases at J, with 7 bases between the two ends. Germline assignment: CDR1 SGHDT and CDR2 YYEEEE. This CDR3 is built from 15 residues. DNA of the CDR3: TGTGCCAGCAGCTTGGGGGTTTATAGCAATCAGCCCCAGCATTTT. Amino acid sequence: CASSLGVYSNQPQHF.

This clone has just one count. V is TRBV6-5 and J is TRBJ2-2; D is uncertain. This CDR3 has 15 residues. Germline CDR1 and CDR2: MNHEY and SVGAGI. The ends were cut back, 7 bases at V and 0 bases at J, with 12 bases in the middle. The CDR3 DNA sequence: TGTGCCAGCAAATTGGCTGGGGCGAACACCGGGGAGCTGTTTTTT. This codes for CASKLAGANTGELFF.

CDR3 in amino acids: CASSQRSGGTTNEKLFF. Here the CDR3 DNA reads TGCGCCAGCAGCCAAAGGTCAGGGGGAACAACTAATGAAAAACTGTTTTTT. The rearrangement uses TRBV4-1 and TRBJ1-4; 7 bases match TRBD1. Germline V gives CDR1 MGHRA, CDR2 YSYEKL. V lost 2 bases to trimming and J lost 0 bases; unmatched junction nucleotides: 6. The CDR3 runs to 17 residues.

The rearrangement links TRBV2 to TRBJ2-1; D is ambiguous. The germline gives CDR1 SNHLY, CDR2 FYNNEI. Deletions cut 8 bases from V and 4 bases from J, with 12 bases between. The CDR3 loop spans 13 amino acids. CDR3 amino acids: CASHFDGYNEQFF. The CDR3 nucleotides are TGTGCCAGCCACTTTGACGGATACAATGAGCAGTTCTTC.

This clone was picked up a small number of times. This chain joins TRBV21-1 and TRBJ1-5; TRBD1, the D gene given by the table, was not confirmed from the DNA. TRBV21-1 is classified as a pseudogene. There are 17 residues in the CDR3. CDR3 loop: CASSRAGTGGEGQPQHF. As DNA, the CDR3 is TGTGCCAGCAGCAGGGCGGGGACAGGGGGCGAAGGGCAGCCCCAGCATTTT.

The genes are TRBV18 and TRBJ1-2; 7 nucleotides align to TRBD1. Germline-derived CDR1 and CDR2 are KGHSH and LQKENI. CDR3 length: 15 amino acids. V lost 5 bases and J lost 4; bases outside the gene matches: 10. The CDR3 sequence is CASSLPGQLLYGYTF. DNA of the CDR3: TGTGCCAGCTCATTGCCGGGACAGCTTCTCTATGGCTACACCTTC.

The chain links TRBV24-1 to TRBJ2-5, with D unclear. In germline, CDR1 is KGHDR, CDR2 SFDVKD. The V gene lost 9 bases and the J gene lost 0 bases, with 10 bases spanning the gap. The CDR3 has 13 residues. In nucleotides, the CDR3 is TGTGCCACCCATGACGGGTACCAAGAGACCCAGTACTTC. The encoded protein is CATHDGYQETQYF.

The rearrangement links TRBV5-1 to TRBJ2-7, with D possibly TRBD2 on 5 matching bases. V was clipped by 4 bases and J by 2 bases, with 22 bases between them. Germline V gene data show CDR1 as SGHRS and CDR2 as YFSETQ. The CDR3 runs to 17 residues. DNA of the CDR3: TGCGCCAGCAGCCCCGACCCAAGCACAGCGGCAGCCTACGAGCAGTACTTC. Translated: CASSPDPSTAAAYEQYF.

A few counts support this clone. This rearrangement joins TRBV5-6 to TRBJ1-5; 9 positions match TRBD1. V lost 4 bases to trimming and J lost 6 bases; unmatched junction nucleotides: 5. In germline, CDR1 is SGHDT, CDR2 YYEEEE. CDR3 size: 14 residues. CDR3 sequence: CASSIGQGSQPQHF. The CDR3 coding sequence is TGTGCCAGCAGCATTGGACAGGGGAGTCAGCCCCAGCATTTT.

This clone was picked up one time. This chain uses TRBV7-3 with TRBJ1-1; no clear D gene. CDR1 is SGHTA and CDR2 is FQGTGA in the germline V gene. This CDR3 contains 19 residues. V dropped 4 bases and J dropped 0 bases, with 24 bases sitting between them. CDR3 amino acids: CASSSPIRSSLLMNTEAFF. The CDR3 DNA follows: TGTGCCAGCAGCTCACCTATCAGGTCCTCTTTACTAATGAACACTGAAGCTTTCTTT.